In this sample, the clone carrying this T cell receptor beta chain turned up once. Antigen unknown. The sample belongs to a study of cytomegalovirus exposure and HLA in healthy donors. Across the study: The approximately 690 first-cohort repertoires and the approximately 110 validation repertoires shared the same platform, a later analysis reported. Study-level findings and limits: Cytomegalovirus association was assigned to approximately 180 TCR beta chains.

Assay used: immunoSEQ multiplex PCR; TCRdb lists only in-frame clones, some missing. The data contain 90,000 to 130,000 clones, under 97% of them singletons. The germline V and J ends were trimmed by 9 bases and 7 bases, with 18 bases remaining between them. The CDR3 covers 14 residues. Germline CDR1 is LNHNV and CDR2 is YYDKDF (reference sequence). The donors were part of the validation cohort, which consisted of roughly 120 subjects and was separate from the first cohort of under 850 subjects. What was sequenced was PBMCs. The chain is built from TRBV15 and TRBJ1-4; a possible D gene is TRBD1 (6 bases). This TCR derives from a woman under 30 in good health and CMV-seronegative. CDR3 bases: TGTGCCACGACAACGGGTTGGGGGCGTGAAAAACTGTTTTTT. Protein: CATTTGWGREKLFF.